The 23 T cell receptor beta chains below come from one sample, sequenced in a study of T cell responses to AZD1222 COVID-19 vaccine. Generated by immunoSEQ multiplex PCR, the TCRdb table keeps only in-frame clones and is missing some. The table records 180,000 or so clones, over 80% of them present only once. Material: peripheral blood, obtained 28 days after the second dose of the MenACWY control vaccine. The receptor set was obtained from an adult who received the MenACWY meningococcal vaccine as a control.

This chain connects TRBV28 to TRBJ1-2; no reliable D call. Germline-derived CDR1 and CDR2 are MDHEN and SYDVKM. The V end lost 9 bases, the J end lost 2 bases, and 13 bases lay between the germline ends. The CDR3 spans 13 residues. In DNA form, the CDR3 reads TGTGCCAGTGTACTGGGAAGAAACTATGGCTACACCTTC. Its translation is CASVLGRNYGYTF.

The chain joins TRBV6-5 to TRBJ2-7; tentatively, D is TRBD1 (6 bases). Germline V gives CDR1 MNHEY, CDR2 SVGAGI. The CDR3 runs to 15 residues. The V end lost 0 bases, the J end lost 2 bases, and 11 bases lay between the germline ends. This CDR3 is CASSYSRGSAYEQYF. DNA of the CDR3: TGTGCCAGCAGTTACTCCAGGGGATCAGCCTACGAGCAGTACTTC.

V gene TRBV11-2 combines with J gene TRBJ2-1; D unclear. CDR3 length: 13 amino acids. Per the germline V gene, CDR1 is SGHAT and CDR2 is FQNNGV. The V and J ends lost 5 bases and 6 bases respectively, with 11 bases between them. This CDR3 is CASSPQWGNEQFF. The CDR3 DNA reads TGTGCCAGCAGCCCCCAGTGGGGCAATGAGCAGTTCTTC. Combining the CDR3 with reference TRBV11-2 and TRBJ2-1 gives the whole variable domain EAGVAQSPRYKIIEKRQSVAFWCNPISGHATLYWYQQILGQGPKLLIQFQNNGVVDDSQLPKDRFSAERLKGVDSTLKIQPAKLEDSAVYLCASSPQWGNEQFFGPGTRLTVL.

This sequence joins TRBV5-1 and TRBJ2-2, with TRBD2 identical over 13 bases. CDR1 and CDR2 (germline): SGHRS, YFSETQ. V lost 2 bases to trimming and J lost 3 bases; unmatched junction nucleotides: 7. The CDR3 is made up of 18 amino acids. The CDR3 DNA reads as TGCGCCAGCAGCTTAGAACTAGCGGGAGGGGGCGACACCGGGGAGCTGTTTTTT. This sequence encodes CASSLELAGGGDTGELFF.

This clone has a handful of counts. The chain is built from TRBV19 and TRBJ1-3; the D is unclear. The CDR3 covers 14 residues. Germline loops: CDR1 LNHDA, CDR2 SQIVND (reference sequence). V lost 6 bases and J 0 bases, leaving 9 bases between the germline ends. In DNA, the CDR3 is TGTGCCAGTAGATCCATAGACTCTGGAAACACCATATATTTT. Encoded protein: CASRSIDSGNTIYF.

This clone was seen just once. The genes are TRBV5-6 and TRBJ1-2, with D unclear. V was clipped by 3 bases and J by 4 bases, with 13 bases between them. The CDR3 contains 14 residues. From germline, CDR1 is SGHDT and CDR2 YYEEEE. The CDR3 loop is CASSWSSNPYGYTF. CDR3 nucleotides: TGTGCCAGCAGCTGGTCCTCCAATCCCTATGGCTACACCTTC.

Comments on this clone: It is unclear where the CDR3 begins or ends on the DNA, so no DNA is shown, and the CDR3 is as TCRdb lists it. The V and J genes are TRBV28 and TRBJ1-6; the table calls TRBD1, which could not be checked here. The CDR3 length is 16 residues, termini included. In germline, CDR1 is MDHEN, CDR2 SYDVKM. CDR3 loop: CASSSGQGSYNSPLHF.

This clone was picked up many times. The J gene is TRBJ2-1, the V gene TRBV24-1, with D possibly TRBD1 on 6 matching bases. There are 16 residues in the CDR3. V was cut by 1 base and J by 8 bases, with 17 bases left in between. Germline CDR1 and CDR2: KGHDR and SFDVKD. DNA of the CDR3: TGTGCCACCAGTGATTTCGGGCAGGGGCGAGTAGATGAGCAGTTCTTC. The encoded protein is CATSDFGQGRVDEQFF.

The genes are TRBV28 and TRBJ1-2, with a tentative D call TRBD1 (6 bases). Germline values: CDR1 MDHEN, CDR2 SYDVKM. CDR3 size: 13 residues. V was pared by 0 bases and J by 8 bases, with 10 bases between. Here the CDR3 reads CASSLWQGKGYTF. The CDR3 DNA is TGTGCCAGCAGTTTATGGCAGGGGAAGGGCTACACCTTC.

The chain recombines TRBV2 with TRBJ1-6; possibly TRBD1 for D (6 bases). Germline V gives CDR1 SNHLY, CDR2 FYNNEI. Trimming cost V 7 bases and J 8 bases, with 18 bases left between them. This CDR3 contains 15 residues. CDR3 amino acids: CASTGEGGGYSPLHF. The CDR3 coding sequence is TGTGCCAGCACGGGTGAAGGGGGTGGTTATTCACCCCTCCACTTT.

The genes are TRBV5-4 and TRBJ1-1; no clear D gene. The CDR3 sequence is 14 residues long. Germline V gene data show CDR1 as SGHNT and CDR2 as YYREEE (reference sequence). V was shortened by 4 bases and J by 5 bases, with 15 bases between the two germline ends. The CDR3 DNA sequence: TGTGCCAGCAGCCTCAGGTCTGAAAAAACTGAAGCTTTCTTT. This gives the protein CASSLRSEKTEAFF. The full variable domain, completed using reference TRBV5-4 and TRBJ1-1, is ETGVTQSPTHLIKTRGQQVTLRCSSQSGHNTVSWYQQALGQGPQFIFQYYREEENGRGNFPPRFSGLQFPNYSSELNVNALELDDSALYLCASSLRSEKTEAFFGQGTRLTVV.

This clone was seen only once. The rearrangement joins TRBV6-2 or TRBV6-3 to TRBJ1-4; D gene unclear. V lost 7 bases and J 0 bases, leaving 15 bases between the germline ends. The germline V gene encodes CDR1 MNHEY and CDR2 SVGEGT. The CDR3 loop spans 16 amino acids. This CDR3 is CASTPEYTSTNEKLFF. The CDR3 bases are TGTGCCAGCACCCCTGAGTACACCTCAACTAATGAAAAACTGTTTTTT.

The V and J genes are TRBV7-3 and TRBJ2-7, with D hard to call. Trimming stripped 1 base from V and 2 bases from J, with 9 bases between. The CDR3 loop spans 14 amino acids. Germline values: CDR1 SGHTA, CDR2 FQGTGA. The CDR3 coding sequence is TGTGCCAGCAGCTTAAGCGGCGGACCCTACGAGCAGTACTTC. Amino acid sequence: CASSLSGGPYEQYF.

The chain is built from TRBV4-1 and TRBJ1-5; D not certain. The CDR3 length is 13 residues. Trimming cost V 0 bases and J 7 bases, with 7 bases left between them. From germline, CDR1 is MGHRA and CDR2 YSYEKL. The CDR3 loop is CASSQDLVQPQHF. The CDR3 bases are TGCGCCAGCAGCCAAGATCTTGTCCAGCCCCAGCATTTT.

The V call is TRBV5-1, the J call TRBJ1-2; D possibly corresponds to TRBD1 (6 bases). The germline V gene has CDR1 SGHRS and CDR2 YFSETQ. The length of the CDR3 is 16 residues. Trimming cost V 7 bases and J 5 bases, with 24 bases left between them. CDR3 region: CASGAGTPDLTYGYTF. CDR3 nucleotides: TGCGCCAGCGGCGCCGGGACACCGGATTTGACGTATGGCTACACCTTC.

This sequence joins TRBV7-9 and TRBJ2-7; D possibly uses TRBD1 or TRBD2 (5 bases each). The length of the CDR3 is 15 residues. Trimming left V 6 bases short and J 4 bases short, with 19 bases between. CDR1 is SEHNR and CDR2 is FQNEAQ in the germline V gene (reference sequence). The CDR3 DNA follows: TGTGCCAGCAGTGGGGCACTTTACGGGGATTACGAGCAGTACTTC. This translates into CASSGALYGDYEQYF. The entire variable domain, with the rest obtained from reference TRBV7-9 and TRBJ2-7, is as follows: DTGVSQNPRHKITKRGQNVTFRCDPISEHNRLYWYRQTLGQGPEFLTYFQNEAQLEKSRLLSDRFSAERPKGSFSTLEIQRTEQGDSAMYLCASSGALYGDYEQYFGPGTRLTVT.

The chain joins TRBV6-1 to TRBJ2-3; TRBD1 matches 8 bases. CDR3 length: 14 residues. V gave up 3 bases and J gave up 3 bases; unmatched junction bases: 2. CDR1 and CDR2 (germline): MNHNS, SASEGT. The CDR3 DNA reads TGTGCCAGCAGTGACAGGGGGCTGACAGATACGCAGTATTTT. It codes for CASSDRGLTDTQYF.

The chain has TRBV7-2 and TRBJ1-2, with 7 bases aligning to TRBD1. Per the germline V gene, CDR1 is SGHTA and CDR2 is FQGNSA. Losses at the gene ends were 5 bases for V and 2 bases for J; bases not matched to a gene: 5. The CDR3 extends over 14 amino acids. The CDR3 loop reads CASSPGQLNYGYTF. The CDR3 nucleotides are TGTGCCAGCAGCCCGGGACAGCTAAACTATGGCTACACCTTC.

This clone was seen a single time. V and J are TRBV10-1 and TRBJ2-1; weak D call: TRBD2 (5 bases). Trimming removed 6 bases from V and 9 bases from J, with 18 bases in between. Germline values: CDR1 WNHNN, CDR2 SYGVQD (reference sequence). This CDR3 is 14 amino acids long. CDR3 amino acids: CASSPTRPFGEQFF. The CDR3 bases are TGCGCCAGCAGCCCCACTAGGCCCTTTGGTGAGCAGTTCTTC.

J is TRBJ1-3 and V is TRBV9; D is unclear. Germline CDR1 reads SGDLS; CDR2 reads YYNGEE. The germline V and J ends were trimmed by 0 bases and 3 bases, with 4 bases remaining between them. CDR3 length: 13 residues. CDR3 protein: CASSVDGGNTIYF. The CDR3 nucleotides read TGTGCCAGCAGCGTAGACGGTGGAAACACCATATATTTT.

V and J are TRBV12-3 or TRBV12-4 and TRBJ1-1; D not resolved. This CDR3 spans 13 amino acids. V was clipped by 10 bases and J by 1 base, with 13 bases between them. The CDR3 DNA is TGTGCCACCACAACATTTTCGAACACTGAAGCTTTCTTT. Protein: CATTTFSNTEAFF.

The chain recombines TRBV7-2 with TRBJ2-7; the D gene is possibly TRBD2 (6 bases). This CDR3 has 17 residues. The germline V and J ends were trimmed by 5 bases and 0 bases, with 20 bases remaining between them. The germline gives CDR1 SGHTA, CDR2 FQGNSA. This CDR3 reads CASSQISSGSSSYEQYF. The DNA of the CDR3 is TGTGCCAGCAGCCAGATCTCGAGCGGGTCGAGCTCCTACGAGCAGTACTTC.

As DNA, the CDR3 is TGTGCTAGTGGTCCCCGGTTAGATACGCAGTATTTT. This gives the protein CASGPRLDTQYF. The chain carries TRBV12-5 and TRBJ2-3; D gene unclear. The length of the CDR3 is 12 residues. Deletions cut 5 bases from V and 5 bases from J, with 8 bases between. Germline values: CDR1 LGHNT, CDR2 FRNRAP.